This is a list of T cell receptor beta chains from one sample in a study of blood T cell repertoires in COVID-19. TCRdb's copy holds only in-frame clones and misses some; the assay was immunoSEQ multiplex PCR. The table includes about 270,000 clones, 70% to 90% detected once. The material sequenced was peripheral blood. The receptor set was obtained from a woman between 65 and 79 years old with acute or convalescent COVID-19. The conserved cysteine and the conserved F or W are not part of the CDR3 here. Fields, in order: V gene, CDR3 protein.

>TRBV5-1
ASSFNLGPAYGYT
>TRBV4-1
ASSHKGSDTQY
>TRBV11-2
ASSLAPGQGRNEQF
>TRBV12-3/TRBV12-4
ATDLTANTEAF
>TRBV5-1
ASSLVTTGSTDTQY
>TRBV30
ACGTPPTDTQY
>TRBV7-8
ASSSGLAGPQDTQY
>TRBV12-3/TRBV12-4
ASSLGSRDEQF
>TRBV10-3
AISDRYNEQF
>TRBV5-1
ASSLSPLGEANEQF
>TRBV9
ASSVQGQPRGEQF
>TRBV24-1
ATSGQGSEQY
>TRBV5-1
ASSPRQDDLNTEAF
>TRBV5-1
ASSPFTGTEAF
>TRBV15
ATSRGGFSQPQH
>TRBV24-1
ATSDADGTGAETQY
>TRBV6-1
ASSELRGAGTQY
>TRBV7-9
ASSLEGLGRAF
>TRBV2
ASSEEGEKGYT
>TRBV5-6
ASSLVTGGYGYT
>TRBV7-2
ASSLWGQGPYEQY
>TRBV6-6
ASSWDRDGYT
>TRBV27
ASSPGLAGGREQF
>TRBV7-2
ASSSSTGVNTEAF
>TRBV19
ASSGTGNSPLH
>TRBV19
ASRGNQGASYEQY
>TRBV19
ASSQTFRMNTEAF
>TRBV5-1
ASRSEQGAAF
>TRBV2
ASSGRGGGEKLF
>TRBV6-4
ASSDPSLGPRGEQF
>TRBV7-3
ASSLTGTSGTGEQF
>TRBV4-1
ASSPFAGINNEQF
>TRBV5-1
ASSRGWTGEGGETQY
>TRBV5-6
ASSLTRGGAKREQY
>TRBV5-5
ASSFGDRGYEQY
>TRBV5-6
ASSLHGPNTEAF
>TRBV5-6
ASSFDREAF
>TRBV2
ASGQGALRWTEAF
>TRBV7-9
ASSLGTGEVRAF
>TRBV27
ASSLARGHGYT